These T cell receptor beta chains were read from a single sample in a study of T-cell memory formation after mild COVID-19. TCRdb analysed the 5' RACE reads with MiXCR anew, one entry per CDR3 protein. The sample holds some 300,000 distinct CDR3 sequences, 20% to 25% seen once. The sequenced sample consisted of PBMCs or a T cell subset sorted from them (not recorded which). The source is a man aged 18-30 years who had mild COVID-19 (a few samples of this study predate the infection). Cell type and time point are not known. Both conserved end residues are part of each CDR3. The order of the fields is D gene, V gene, clone size, CDR3 length, J gene, CDR3 DNA, CDR3 protein. The D gene is left open where the match is weak. Not every row has a clone size; where given, it reads once, few, many or a size class.

TRBD2	TRBV9	many	15	TRBJ2-7	TGTGCCAGCAGCGTAGCTGATCGGGGGGCCTACGAGCAGTACTTC	CASSVADRGAYEQYF
NA	TRBV5-1	NA	16	TRBJ1-3	TGCGCCAGCACCATTGGGGGGATCATCTCTGGAAACACCATATATTTT	CASTIGGIISGNTIYF
TRBD1	TRBV25-1	few	13	TRBJ2-7	TGTGCCAGCAGTGAACACAGGGGATACGAGCAGTACTTC	CASSEHRGYEQYF
NA	TRBV7-9	NA	14	TRBJ1-1	TGTGCCAGCAGCTTAAATGGCCGGTACACTGAAGCTTTCTTT	CASSLNGRYTEAFF
TRBD2	TRBV6-5	NA	15	TRBJ2-1	TGTGCCAGCAGTGAGAGCGGGGGGTCCTACAATGAGCAGTTCTTC	CASSESGGSYNEQFF
NA	TRBV28	once	11	TRBJ2-5	TGTGCCACCGCAGGGGGGAGGACCCAGTACTTC	CATAGGRTQYF
NA	TRBV12-3/TRBV12-4	NA	13	TRBJ1-2	TGTGCCAGCAGTTTAGGCAGGGTGAATGGCTACACCTTC	CASSLGRVNGYTF
TRBD1	TRBV27	NA	13	TRBJ1-6	TGTGCCAGCAGTCAAACAGGGGGCTGGACCCTCCACTTT	CASSQTGGWTLHF
TRBD2	TRBV9	many	18	TRBJ2-5	TGTGCCAGCAGCCTCAAACACGCTAGCGGGGGGTTCCAAGAGACCCAGTACTTC	CASSLKHASGGFQETQYF
NA	TRBV18	NA	14	TRBJ2-4	TGTGCCAGCTCACCCGCGGCAGGGGTGAACATTCAGTACTTC	CASSPAAGVNIQYF
NA	TRBV13	few	12	TRBJ2-3	TGTGCCAGCAGCGGCGGGTGGGCTACGCAGTATTTT	CASSGGWATQYF
NA	TRBV6-1	few	11	TRBJ2-5	TGTGCCAGCAGTGAAGCGGCGACCCAGTACTTC	CASSEAATQYF
NA	TRBV2	NA	15	TRBJ1-4	TGTGCCAGCAGCCCCGAAGGGGTCCAAAATGAAAAACTGTTTTTT	CASSPEGVQNEKLFF
NA	TRBV7-9	NA	12	TRBJ1-4	TGTGCCAGCAGCTTAGCCCCGTGGGAACTGTTTTTT	CASSLAPWELFF
NA	TRBV7-9	many	15	TRBJ1-2	TGTGCCAGCAGCTTAGGGGGCGGAACAGACAATGGCTACACCTTC	CASSLGGGTDNGYTF
NA	TRBV14	few	15	TRBJ2-3	TGTGCCAGCAGCCAAGCAGACTCGCACACAGATACGCAGTATTTT	CASSQADSHTDTQYF
TRBD1	TRBV28	few	15	TRBJ1-1	TGTGCCAGCAGTGGATCAGGGGGCCGGCACACTGAAGCTTTCTTT	CASSGSGGRHTEAFF
NA	TRBV25-1	NA	17	TRBJ2-5	TGTGCCAGCCACACCCCATTGGGGACACCAAAAGGCGGGACCCAGTACTTC	CASHTPLGTPKGGTQYF
NA	TRBV6-2/TRBV6-3	NA	14	TRBJ2-5	TGTGCCAGCAGTAAAAGGGCCAACCAAGAGACCCAGTACTTC	CASSKRANQETQYF
TRBD2	TRBV5-1	NA	13	TRBJ2-1	TGCGCCAGCCGGGACTACCTACCCAATGAGCAGTTCTTC	CASRDYLPNEQFF
NA	TRBV19	few	12	TRBJ1-2	TGTGCCAGTAGTATAGTGGGCAACGGCTACACCTTC	CASSIVGNGYTF
NA	TRBV30	NA	11	TRBJ2-7	TGTGCCTGGAGTGGATCCTACGAGCAGTACTTC	CAWSGSYEQYF
TRBD2	TRBV20-1	few	15	TRBJ2-2	TGCAGTGCTGGGCGAAGCGGGGGGAACACCGGGGAGCTGTTTTTT	CSAGRSGGNTGELFF
NA	TRBV30	NA	14	TRBJ2-3	TGTGCCTGGAATAGAGTAGTTGGGACAGATACGCAGTATTTT	CAWNRVVGTDTQYF
TRBD1	TRBV6-5	NA	15	TRBJ2-3	TGTGCCAGCAGTTACTGGACAGGGAAAACAGATACGCAGTATTTT	CASSYWTGKTDTQYF
NA	TRBV7-2	few	13	TRBJ1-1	TGTGCCAGCAGCTCTTCAGGGTCCCGTGATGCTTTCTTT	CASSSSGSRDAFF
NA	TRBV7-2	NA	15	TRBJ1-1	TGTGCCAGCAGCTTAGGGGGCGGATTCCGCACTGAAGCTTTCTTT	CASSLGGGFRTEAFF
NA	TRBV5-1	NA	14	TRBJ2-2	TGCGCCAGCAGCACCGGGAACCAAGCCGGGGAGCTGTTTTTT	CASSTGNQAGELFF
NA	TRBV6-2/TRBV6-3	NA	13	TRBJ2-3	TGTGCCACCGTTCGGGCCCCCACAGATACGCAGTATTTT	CATVRAPTDTQYF
NA	TRBV5-5	NA	16	TRBJ1-6	TGTGCCAGCAGCTCAGAACTCGGACAGCGCACTTCACCCCTCCACTTT	CASSSELGQRTSPLHF
TRBD1	TRBV5-1	NA	16	TRBJ2-1	TGCGCCAGCAGCTTGGTCGGGACAGGGTCCTACAATGAGCAGTTCTTC	CASSLVGTGSYNEQFF